A selection of T cell receptor beta chains follows, all from one sample in a study of glioma-infiltrating T cells. TCRdb passed the multiplex PCR reads through MiXCR, listing each CDR3 protein once. The sample includes around 100,000 distinct CDR3 sequences, around 30% seen only once; the top ten take 44%. The specimen was glioma tissue, nonneoplastic brain tissue, or PBMCs (not recorded which). The receptors were gathered from a human donor with low-grade glioma or glioblastoma, undergoing nonglioma brain surgery, or in good health (not recorded which). Both conserved end residues are part of each CDR3. Fields, in order: clone size, D gene, V gene, J gene, CDR3 protein, CDR3 DNA. The D gene is left open where the match is weak. Rows give clone size only sometimes, using once, few, many, or a class for an expanded clone.

-,-,TRBV19,TRBJ2-1,CASSPDTTSYNEQFF,TGTGCCAGTAGCCCAGACACTACCTCCTACAATGAGCAGTTCTTC
few,TRBD1,TRBV6-1,TRBJ2-1,CASSLRFKGQGTDEQFF,TGTGCCAGCAGTTTAAGGTTCAAAGGACAGGGGACGGATGAGCAGTTCTTC
-,-,TRBV18,TRBJ1-1,CASSPAGDRTEAFF,TGTGCCAGCTCACCCGCAGGGGATCGAACTGAAGCTTTCTTT
many,-,TRBV7-2,TRBJ2-1,CASSIIGSSYNEQFF,TGTGCCAGCAGTATAATTGGCAGCTCCTACAATGAGCAGTTCTTC
many,-,TRBV6-1,TRBJ1-5,CASTPSLNQPQHF,TGTGCCAGCACCCCCTCTCTAAATCAGCCCCAGCATTTT
many,TRBD1,TRBV4-2,TRBJ2-7,CASSLTSTGGYEQYF,TGTGCCAGCAGCCTAACCTCGACAGGGGGCTACGAGCAGTACTTC
many,TRBD1,TRBV14,TRBJ1-6,CASSQTAGGGSPLHF,TGTGCCAGCAGCCAAACTGCAGGGGGCGGTTCACCCCTCCACTTT
many,-,TRBV3-1,TRBJ1-6,CASSQGYARTLHF,TGTGCCAGCAGCCAAGGTTACGCCCGGACCCTCCACTTT
-,TRBD1,TRBV4-3,TRBJ1-3,CASSHGTGPTSSGNTIYF,TGCGCCAGCAGCCATGGGACAGGGCCGACTAGCTCTGGAAACACCATATATTTT
few,-,TRBV28,TRBJ1-2,CASTTQGSGYTF,TGTGCCAGCACTACGCAGGGGTCTGGGTACACCTTC
once,-,TRBV29-1,TRBJ2-1,CSGGGTYNEQFF,TGCAGCGGAGGGGGGACCTACAATGAGCAGTTCTTC
few,-,TRBV7-9,TRBJ2-7,CASSFPTGTYEQYF,TGTGCCAGCAGCTTCCCCACAGGCACCTACGAGCAGTACTTC
-,-,TRBV20-1,TRBJ2-7,CSARGSTYGQYF,TGCAGTGCTAGAGGGTCCACCTATGGGCAGTACTTC
many,TRBD2,TRBV4-3,TRBJ2-2,CASSQDSRGGQGGELFF,TGCGCCAGCAGCCAAGATTCGCGGGGGGGCCAAGGCGGGGAGCTGTTTTTT
-,-,TRBV9,TRBJ2-1,CASSVPGSEKFF,TGTGCCAGCAGCGTACCGGGCTCCGAGAAGTTCTTC
many,-,TRBV4-1,TRBJ1-3,CASSQDRNTIYF,TGCGCCAGCAGCCAAGATCGAAACACCATATATTTT
-,TRBD1,TRBV7-9,TRBJ1-5,CASSLITGGNQPQHF,TGTGCCAGCAGCTTAATAACAGGGGGTAATCAGCCCCAGCATTTT
-,-,TRBV29-1,TRBJ1-5,CSVALGGGNQPQHF,TGCAGCGTTGCGCTCGGGGGAGGCAATCAGCCCCAGCATTTT
once,-,TRBV11-2,TRBJ2-5,CASSRTGAGKETQYF,TGTGCCAGCAGCCGTACGGGGGCCGGCAAAGAGACCCAGTACTTC
-,-,TRBV6-2/TRBV6-3,TRBJ2-7,CDSIPSGQGGYEQYF,TGTGACAGCATCCCGTCGGGGCAGGGGGGGTACGAGCAGTACTTC
-,TRBD1,TRBV18,TRBJ1-1,CASSPGGQGTEAFF,TGTGCCAGCTCACCTGGGGGACAGGGCACTGAAGCTTTCTTT
many,TRBD1,TRBV19,TRBJ1-1,CASRPGQGPEAFF,TGTGCCAGTAGACCGGGACAGGGCCCTGAAGCTTTCTTT
-,-,TRBV2,TRBJ2-7,CASNLNPGWQYF,TGTGCCAGCAACTTAAACCCAGGGTGGCAGTACTTC
-,-,TRBV7-3,TRBJ2-2,CASSLHGSDTGELFF,TGTGCCAGCAGCCTACACGGTTCGGATACCGGGGAGCTGTTTTTT
many,-,TRBV28,TRBJ1-5,CASSLGLRGNQPQHF,TGTGCCAGCAGCTTGGGACTCCGGGGCAATCAGCCCCAGCATTTT
-,TRBD1,TRBV5-1,TRBJ2-5,CASSFPLSRTGRARQETQYF,TGCGCCAGCAGCTTCCCCCTCTCACGGACAGGGCGAGCCAGACAAGAGACCCAGTACTTC